This TCR beta chain was captured by sequencing in a study of T cell changes during pregnancy in multiple sclerosis. Repertoires were generated with immunoSEQ multiplex PCR, while TCRdb's copy carries only in-frame clones and drops some. The table includes roughly 38,000 clones, around nine tenths detected once. V dropped 1 base and J dropped 0 bases, with 9 bases sitting between them. CDR1 is LGHNA, CDR2 YSLEER, per germline. This CDR3 region has 15 residues. This sequence originates from a female donor in good health, enrolled as a control in a pregnancy study. The chain is built from TRBV4-3 and TRBJ1-2, with D tentatively TRBD1 (5 bases). The source material was CD4+ T cells from peripheral blood mononuclear cells, sampled in the second trimester of pregnancy. CDR3 coding DNA: TGCGCCAGCAGCCAAGGGACAACCCCTAACTATGGCTACACCTTC. Protein product: CASSQGTTPNYGYTF.